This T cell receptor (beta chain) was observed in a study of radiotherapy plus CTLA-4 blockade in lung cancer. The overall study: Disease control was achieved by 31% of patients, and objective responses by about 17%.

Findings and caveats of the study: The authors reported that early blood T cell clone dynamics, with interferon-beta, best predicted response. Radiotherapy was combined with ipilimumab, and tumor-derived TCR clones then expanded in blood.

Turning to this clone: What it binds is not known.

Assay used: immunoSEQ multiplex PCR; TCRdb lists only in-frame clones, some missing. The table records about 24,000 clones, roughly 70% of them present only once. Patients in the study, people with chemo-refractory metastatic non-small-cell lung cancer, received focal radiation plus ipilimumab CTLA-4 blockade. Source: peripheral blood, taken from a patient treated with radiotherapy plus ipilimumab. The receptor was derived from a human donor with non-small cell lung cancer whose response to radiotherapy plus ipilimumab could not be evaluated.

CDR3 DNA: TGTGCCATCAGTGTGACAGGGGGAAATTCACCCCTCCACTTT. This gives the protein CAISVTGGNSPLHF. The chain recombines TRBV10-3 with TRBJ1-6, with 9 nucleotides matching TRBD1. Germline CDR1 ENHRY, CDR2 SYGVKD. The trim removed 4 bases at V and 7 bases at J, leaving 2 bases unmatched. The CDR3 contains 14 residues.